This TCR beta chain originates from a study of spatial heterogeneity in lung cancer (dated by TCRdb to about 2019). For the wider study: Beta-chain transcripts were consistently detected in greater numbers than alpha-chain transcripts, which likely reflects a higher abundance of beta-chain transcripts. In the raw uncorrected reads, each unique combination of TCR and UMI appeared more than ten times on average. TCR alpha and beta repertoires were quantitatively compared across multiple tumor regions, matched nontumor lung and blood in non-small cell lung cancer. The study linked features of the TCR repertoire to counts of nonsynonymous mutations, which were determined by whole-exome sequencing of tumor tissue. Both alpha and beta chains were TCR-sequenced in about 240 tumor regions, about 69 matched nontumor lung samples and around 54 PBMC samples obtained at surgery.

The study at large found these results: Additional single-cell paired TCR alpha and beta sequencing was considered necessary to confirm, at a functional level, the hypothesis that regional TCRs recognize regional mutations. Ubiquitous expanded tumor TCRs were detected in blood more often at tumor resection than at routine follow-up.

According to the germline V gene, CDR1 reads SGDLS and CDR2 reads YYNGEE. The V end loses 8 bases and the J end loses 3 bases, and a stretch of 11 bases separates them. From its cysteine to its phenylalanine, the CDR3 spans 13 amino acids. Just CDR3 DNA is preserved here, 39 bases in frame from base 1. The receptor library was made with 5' RACE. Sequenced on a NextSeq 500. In the TCR library protocol, a unique molecular identifier was attached to each TCR cDNA molecule so that PCR and sequencing errors could be corrected. In the authors' own workflow: TCR identification, UMI-based error correction and CDR3 extraction were all carried out with Decombinator tools. TCRs above a frequency of 2 per 1,000, corresponding to the top 1% of the tumor frequency distribution, were defined as expanded. Renyi diversity was calculated using the R vegan package after each repertoire was subsampled 100 times to 5,000 TCRs. To build CDR3 similarity networks, amino acid triplet string-kernel similarity was used, and CDR3s were connected when their pairwise similarity was above 0.82. TCRdb trimmed the raw reads at Q25, called clones with MiXCR and kept productive beta chains. Entries are consolidated by CDR3 protein sequence, retaining the most common genes and DNA. It is TCRdb's table, rather than the study itself, that gives the V and J calls and clone size. In all, the sample holds tens of thousands of distinct CDR3 sequences, and roughly a fifth of those were seen once. The top ten hold around 5.9% of the sample.

The meaning of the sample's time point label: sample taken at primary tumor resection. Whole RNA extracted from tumor and nontumor lung tissue, or from cryopreserved PBMC samples, was used for TCR sequencing without cell sorting. Samples were obtained from approximately 77 patients with early-stage, untreated non-small cell lung cancer from the lung TRACERx cohort. Patients were selected for TCR sequencing only if sufficient RNA was available from at least two tumor regions. The sample holds one count of this clonotype. What antigen it recognizes has not been identified. No much larger clonotype is one base removed from it; base qualities were not supplied. A read on its own is weak evidence.

The sequence links TRBV9 to TRBJ2-2; possibly the D gene is TRBD2, per 6 matching bases. Sequenced material: PBMCs, taken at surgery. The clonotype comes from a male donor with early-stage non-small cell lung cancer. In nucleotides, the sequence is TGTGCCAGTAACGGGGGTCACACCGGGGAGCTGTTTTTT. It specifies CASNGGHTGELFF.